This is a list of T cell receptor beta chains from one sample in a study of blood T cells in healthy people across ages. TCRdb ran MiXCR on the 5' RACE reads and lists one entry per CDR3 protein. The sample has 600,000 to 900,000 distinct CDR3 sequences, around 25% seen once. These same records also appear under a second study, on T cells of mothers and their children.

Source material: blood. These receptors were collected from a boy aged 5 to 17 in good health. Each CDR3 is given with its conserved first and last residue. A D gene is named only where the DNA matches it firmly. Size is omitted from some rows. Given values are once, few, many or a class for expanded clones.

v_call,j_call,clone_size,d_call,cdr3_nt,cdr3_aa
TRBV29-1,TRBJ2-7,NA,TRBD2,TGCAGCGTTCAACGACGACTAGCGGGCTCCTACGAGCAGTACTTC,CSVQRRLAGSYEQYF
TRBV12-3/TRBV12-4,TRBJ1-2,few,NA,TGTGCCAGCAGTACTGAGTGGATGAAGGGTGGCTACACCTTC,CASSTEWMKGGYTF
TRBV27,TRBJ2-5,NA,NA,TGTGCCAGCAGTTTGGGCCCGGGGAACCAAGAGACCCAGTACTTC,CASSLGPGNQETQYF
TRBV7-3,TRBJ2-7,NA,NA,TGTGCCAGCAGCTTAATGGCCACCTTAAGCTCCTACGAGCAGTACTTC,CASSLMATLSSYEQYF
TRBV15,TRBJ2-1,NA,NA,TGTGCCACCAGTCGGGGATACAATGAGCAGTTCTTC,CATSRGYNEQFF
TRBV20-1,TRBJ1-5,NA,NA,TGCAGTGCAAGGACAGCGAGGGATGGCAATCAGCCCCAGCATTTT,CSARTARDGNQPQHF
TRBV9,TRBJ2-5,few,NA,TGTGCCAGCAGCCCCAACCTCTTTTGGGAGACCCAGTACTTC,CASSPNLFWETQYF
TRBV29-1,TRBJ1-3,few,NA,TGCAGCGTTGACGGGGTCTGGGGAAGCTCTGGAAACACCATATATTTT,CSVDGVWGSSGNTIYF
TRBV20-1,TRBJ1-1,few,NA,TGCAGTGCTAGTATATCGACAGGTGACACTGAAGCTTTCTTT,CSASISTGDTEAFF
TRBV2,TRBJ2-5,NA,NA,TGTGCCAGCAGTGAAGTGACCGGGGGGACCCAGTACTTC,CASSEVTGGTQYF
TRBV4-2,TRBJ2-2,NA,NA,TGTGCCAGCAGCGCTATCGGGTGGACCGGGGAGCTGTTTTTT,CASSAIGWTGELFF
TRBV12-5,TRBJ2-3,NA,NA,TGTGCTAGTGGCCGTCGACTAGGAGATACGCAGTATTTT,CASGRRLGDTQYF
TRBV5-1,TRBJ2-5,NA,NA,TGCGCCAGCAGCTTGGGACAGTTGTACCAAGAGACCCAGTACTTC,CASSLGQLYQETQYF
TRBV12-3/TRBV12-4,TRBJ2-7,NA,NA,TGTGCCAGCAGTCCCGACTCCGTAGGAGTCTACGAGCAGTACTTC,CASSPDSVGVYEQYF
TRBV3-1,TRBJ2-2,NA,NA,TGTGCCAGCAGCCAAGACTCAGCTTTCTCGGGGGACACCGGGGAGCTGTTTTTT,CASSQDSAFSGDTGELFF
TRBV6-1,TRBJ1-5,NA,TRBD1,TGTGCCAGCAGTACGGACAGGGGGCATAGTCAGCCCCAGCATTTT,CASSTDRGHSQPQHF
TRBV5-1,TRBJ1-2,many,NA,TGTGCCAGCAGCTTAGACAGAAACTATGGCTACACCTTC,CASSLDRNYGYTF
TRBV9,TRBJ2-7,few,TRBD1,TGTGCCAGCAACCGACAGGGGTGGGGTTACGAGCAGTACTTC,CASNRQGWGYEQYF
TRBV12-3/TRBV12-4,TRBJ2-1,few,TRBD2,TGTGCCAGCACCCAGGGAGGGGTCACCTACAATGAGCAGTTCTTC,CASTQGGVTYNEQFF
TRBV10-2,TRBJ2-5,NA,TRBD2,TGCGCCAGCAGTCTAGCGGGGCGGGAGACCCAGCACTTC,CASSLAGRETQHF
TRBV12-5,TRBJ1-1,few,TRBD1,TGTGCTAGTGGTTCCGGGACAGGGACTGAAGCTTTCTTT,CASGSGTGTEAFF
TRBV7-2,TRBJ1-4,few,NA,TGTGCCAGCAGCGGCACAGGGAACAATGAAAAACTGTTTTTT,CASSGTGNNEKLFF
TRBV29-1,TRBJ1-2,NA,NA,TGCAGCATATCCTATGGCTACACCTTC,CSISYGYTF
TRBV4-1,TRBJ1-1,NA,NA,TGCGCCAGCAGCCAGATAGGGACGGTGAACACTGAAGCTTTCTTT,CASSQIGTVNTEAFF
TRBV20-1,TRBJ2-7,few,NA,TGCAGTGCTACCGACAGAGTCCTCTACGAGCAGTACTTC,CSATDRVLYEQYF
TRBV4-2,TRBJ2-2,NA,TRBD2,TGTGCCAGCAGCCCGGGGACTAGCGGGTCCATCACCGGGGAGCTGTTTTTT,CASSPGTSGSITGELFF
TRBV5-5,TRBJ1-1,few,NA,TGTGCCAGCCTTTTCGGCCTTACAGAGGCCAACACTGAAGCTTTCTTT,CASLFGLTEANTEAFF
TRBV3-1,TRBJ1-4,few,NA,TGTGCCAGCAGCCCGGGACACCATTCAACTAATGAAAAACTGTTTTTT,CASSPGHHSTNEKLFF
TRBV20-1,TRBJ1-2,NA,NA,TGCAGTGCTAGAGAAGGGTTAGGAAACTATGGCTACACCTTC,CSAREGLGNYGYTF
TRBV7-2,TRBJ2-5,NA,NA,TGTGCCAGCAGCACTGGGTCGGCAGTAAGGAGCAATGAGCAGCTCTTC,CASSTGSAVRSNEQLF
TRBV6-5,TRBJ2-7,few,TRBD1,TGTGCCAGCAGTTACCATGGGACAGGGGGCCAGTACGAGCAGTACTTC,CASSYHGTGGQYEQYF
TRBV28,TRBJ1-5,NA,NA,TGTGCCAGCAGTTTATGGGTGGCTAGCAATCAGCCCCAGCATTTT,CASSLWVASNQPQHF
TRBV27,TRBJ1-2,few,NA,TGTGCCAGCAGGACTCCAGGGATTCATGGCTACACCTTC,CASRTPGIHGYTF